These 25 T cell receptor beta chains share one sample of origin, sequenced in a study of T cells in Graves' hyperthyroidism and ophthalmopathy. TCR beta CDR3 regions were amplified from RNA. RT-PCR in the first round (using the HTBI primer set) targeted the TCR CDR3. Each CDR3 protein is one row after TCRdb ran MiXCR on the multiplex PCR reads. The data show 600,000 to 800,000 distinct CDR3 sequences, about 35% seen once. The sequenced sample consisted of blood. All receptors derive from a woman aged 40 to 49 with Graves' hyperthyroidism.

This clonotype came up a few times. This chain joins TRBV20-1 and TRBJ1-6; TRBD1 matches 8 bases. Germline trimming cut 6 bases from V and 2 bases from J; bases unmatched to any gene: 6. CDR3 size: 15 residues. Germline values: CDR1 DFQATT, CDR2 SNEGSKA (reference sequence). The CDR3, as DNA: TGCAGTGCGGTACACAGGGGGGCCTATAATTCACCCCTCCACTTT. Translated: CSAVHRGAYNSPLHF.

On this clonotype itself: This may be a read error, as it is one base from a much larger clone. The missing conserved phenylalanine or tryptophan at the end of this CDR3 makes a read error likely. This chain connects TRBV5-1 to TRBJ1-1; D is ambiguous. The CDR3 is made up of 11 amino acids. Germline V gives CDR1 SGHRS, CDR2 YFSETQ. CDR3 coding DNA: TGTGCCAGCAACCAGCCAGGAGAAGCTTTCCTT. It codes for CASNQPGEAFL.

In this sample, this clonotype turned up many times. One junction end disagrees with the germline gene, perhaps due to a read error. This chain connects TRBV5-1 to TRBJ1-2; tentatively, D is TRBD1 (5 bases). Germline CDR1 reads SGHRS; CDR2 reads YFSETQ. The CDR3 covers 13 residues. CDR3: CASSLEWGGADSF. The CDR3 DNA is TGTGCCAGCAGCTTGGAATGGGGTGGGGCAGACTCCTTC.

The chain couples TRBV29-1 to TRBJ1-1, with a weak D call TRBD1 (6 bases). V lost 8 bases, J lost 1 base, and 14 bases lay in between. The germline V gene has CDR1 SQVTM and CDR2 ANQGSEA. CDR3 length: 13 residues. In DNA, the CDR3 is TGCAGCCAGAGAACAGGGTCGAACACTGAAGCTTTCTTT. Protein product: CSQRTGSNTEAFF.

This clonotype was found a few times. This rearrangement joins TRBV7-2 to TRBJ1-1; D not certain. The CDR3 length is 18 residues. Trimming pared 1 base from V and 0 bases from J, leaving 18 bases between. Germline loops: CDR1 SGHTA, CDR2 FQGNSA. DNA for the CDR3: TGTGCCAGCAGCTTAGTAGTCCGCGTCCGGGAACTGAACACTGAAGCTTTCTTT. It translates to CASSLVVRVRELNTEAFF. Together with reference TRBV7-2 and TRBJ1-1, the CDR3 gives the full variable domain: GAGVSQSPSNKVTEKGKDVELRCDPISGHTALYWYRQSLGQGLEFLIYFQGNSAPDKSGLPSDRFSAERTGGSVSTLTIQRTQQEDSAVYLCASSLVVRVRELNTEAFFGQGTRLTVV.

The chain recombines TRBV2 with TRBJ2-7; no firm D call. CDR1 and CDR2 (germline): SNHLY, FYNNEI. V was shortened by 5 bases and J by 3 bases, with 11 bases between the two germline ends. The length of the CDR3 is 13 residues. This chain's CDR3 is CASSPLQDYEQYF. Here the CDR3 DNA reads TGTGCCAGCAGTCCCCTGCAGGACTACGAGCAGTACTTC.

This clonotype occurred many times. The gene calls are TRBV20-1 and TRBJ1-1; D is ambiguous. V lost 0 bases and J lost 0, with 11 bases in between. This CDR3 has 15 amino acids. Germline CDR1 is DFQATT and CDR2 is SNEGSKA (reference sequence). The CDR3 loop is CSARDFANMNTEAFF. The CDR3 DNA follows: TGCAGTGCTAGAGATTTTGCAAACATGAACACTGAAGCTTTCTTT.

This clonotype was found a few times. The CDR3 region has the DNA TGTGCCAGCAGCTTGCTTACAGAAACATACGAAGCTTTCTTT. Its protein is CASSLLTETYEAFF. V gene TRBV5-6 combines with J gene TRBJ1-1; D remains unclear. CDR1 is SGHDT, CDR2 YYEEEE, per germline. This CDR3 contains 14 residues. Trimming took 1 base from V and 8 from J, leaving 15 bases between them.

This clonotype was picked up a small number of times. The chain carries TRBV20-1 and TRBJ1-1, with TRBD1 matching over 7 bases. This CDR3 is built from 15 residues. The junction had 12 bases not matched to a gene; V was cut back by 5 bases and J by 3 bases. CDR1 is DFQATT, CDR2 SNEGSKA, per germline (reference sequence). The CDR3 bases are TGCAGTGCTTCCCCACACCCGACAGGGTACACTGAAGCTTTCTTT. Protein sequence: CSASPHPTGYTEAFF.

Concerning this clonotype: One end of the junction does not line up with germline, which may come from a read error. This chain links TRBV5-1 with TRBJ2-5, with D hard to call. There are 14 residues in the CDR3. Germline V CDR1 and CDR2: SGHRS, YFSETQ. CDR3 loop: CASSLEDFQETQYF. The CDR3 bases are TGTGCCAGCAGCTTGGAAGACTTCCAAGAGACCCAGTACTTC.

This clonotype was seen only a few times. It may be a read error: a sequence one base away is much more abundant. This sequence joins TRBV5-6 and TRBJ1-6, with TRBD1 identical over 9 bases. The CDR3 spans 14 residues. Unmatched junction bases numbered 0, after V lost 3 bases and J lost 5 bases. Germline V CDR1 and CDR2: SGHDT, YYEEEE. For the CDR3, the DNA is TGTGCCAGCAGCTGGACAGGGGATAATTCACCCCTCCACTTT. Translation gives CASSWTGDNSPLHF.

Remarks on this clonotype: The missing conserved phenylalanine or tryptophan at the end of this CDR3 makes a read error likely. V usage is TRBV7-7 and J usage is TRBJ2-7; 11 bases fit TRBD2. Germline assignment: CDR1 SSHAT and CDR2 FNYEAQ (reference sequence). The CDR3 is made up of 16 amino acids. The CDR3 DNA follows: TGTGCTAGCAGCCCTAGGACTAGCGGGCCCTCCTACGAGCAGTACTCC. Translated, it gives CASSPRTSGPSYEQYS.

This clonotype occurred many times. This rearrangement joins TRBV7-2 to TRBJ1-1, with D uncertain. The CDR3 is 13 amino acids. The germline gives CDR1 SGHTA, CDR2 FQGNSA. The V and J ends lost 4 bases and 6 bases respectively, with 12 bases between them. CDR3 sequence reads: CASSSSLVSEAFF. The CDR3 DNA is TGTGCCAGCAGCTCCTCTTTGGTTTCTGAAGCTTTCTTT.

This chain joins TRBV6-2 or TRBV6-3 and TRBJ2-2, with D possibly called TRBD1 or TRBD2 (5 bases each). The germline V gene has CDR1 MNHEY and CDR2 SVGEGT. Trimming shortened V by 2 bases and J by 7 bases, and 14 bases separated the two germline ends. The CDR3 is 15 residues long. The CDR3, as DNA: TGTGCCAGCAGTTACCCTTGGGGGAGCAGCGGGGAGCTGTTTTTT. Its translation is CASSYPWGSSGELFF.

Ten or more counts support this clonotype. V usage is TRBV19 and J usage is TRBJ1-3; D not resolved. Germline CDR1 reads LNHDA; CDR2 reads SQIVND (reference sequence). With 11 bases removed from V and 3 bases from J, the gap between germline ends came to 17 bases. This CDR3 is 14 amino acids long. CDR3 nucleotides: TGTGCCGTCCATGAAAGAGGGAGTGGAAACACCATATATTTT. It specifies CAVHERGSGNTIYF.

The chain carries TRBV7-2 and TRBJ2-3, with D tentatively TRBD1 (6 bases). This CDR3 contains 12 residues. From germline, CDR1 is SGHTA and CDR2 FQGNSA. V was shortened by 10 bases and J by 4 bases, with 12 bases between the two germline ends. Here the CDR3 DNA reads TGTGCCACCCACAGGGTATCAGATACGCAGTATTTT. Its protein product is CATHRVSDTQYF. The full variable domain, its missing parts supplied by reference TRBV7-2 and TRBJ2-3, is GAGVSQSPSNKVTEKGKDVELRCDPISGHTALYWYRQSLGQGLEFLIYFQGNSAPDKSGLPSDRFSAERTGGSVSTLTIQRTQQEDSAVYLCATHRVSDTQYFGPGTRLTVL.

This clonotype appeared many times. This rearrangement joins TRBV7-9 to TRBJ2-7, with TRBD2 matching over 12 bases. Germline CDR1 reads SEHNR; CDR2 reads FQNEAQ (reference sequence). This CDR3 is built from 15 residues. The V and J ends lost 5 bases and 3 bases, in that order; junction bases with no gene match: 5. CDR3 coding DNA: TGTGCCAGCAGCCTCCTAGCGGGAGGGAACTACGAGCAGTACTTC. This translates into CASSLLAGGNYEQYF.

The chain recombines TRBV7-9 with TRBJ2-7; TRBD2 matches 8 bases. Germline CDR1 reads SEHNR; CDR2 reads FQNEAQ (reference sequence). After removal of 8 bases from V and 6 bases from J, the junction contained 12 bases not matched to a gene. The CDR3 length is 14 residues. The CDR3 here is CASSPPIAGGEQYF. CDR3 bases: TGTGCCAGCTCACCACCGATCGCGGGGGGCGAGCAGTACTTC.

This clonotype occurred many times. The rearrangement links TRBV4-3 to TRBJ2-5, with 12 bases matching TRBD2. The CDR3 runs to 15 residues. Looked up from germline, CDR1 is LGHNA and CDR2 is YSLEER. V shed 3 bases, J shed 2 bases, and the junction held 1 base outside the gene matches. The CDR3 nucleotides read TGCGCCAGCAGCCAGACTAGCGGGGGACAAGAGACCCAGTACTTC. Protein product: CASSQTSGGQETQYF.

This chain connects TRBV19 to TRBJ2-2; 10 bases line up with TRBD1. The CDR3 covers 16 residues. The V and J ends lost 9 bases and 7 bases, in that order; junction bases with no gene match: 14. Germline V gene lookup returns CDR1 LNHDA and CDR2 SQIVND (reference sequence). CDR3 DNA: TGTGCCAGCTCGGCCCGGGGGGACAGGGGTCACGGGGAGCTGTTTTTT. Its protein product is CASSARGDRGHGELFF.

This clonotype was seen ten or more times. This chain connects TRBV9 to TRBJ1-2, with 7 positions matching TRBD1. Trimming took 4 bases from V and 8 from J; bases not matched to a gene: 11. This CDR3 has 14 amino acids. Germline CDR1 is SGDLS and CDR2 is YYNGEE. The CDR3 spells CASSFKRTGRGYTF. In DNA, the CDR3 is TGTGCCAGCAGCTTCAAACGGACAGGTCGAGGCTACACCTTC.

This clonotype appeared a single time. The chain has TRBV12-3 or TRBV12-4 and TRBJ1-1, with D hard to call. This CDR3 contains 15 residues. With 3 bases removed from V and 6 bases from J, the gap between germline ends came to 17 bases. CDR3 bases: TGTGCCAGCAGTTTGGGCCTCGGAGGGTCAGCTGAAGCTTTCTTT. This codes for CASSLGLGGSAEAFF.

This rearrangement joins TRBV5-1 to TRBJ1-2, with D possibly being TRBD1 (6 bases). Trimming pared 3 bases from V and 4 bases from J, leaving 16 bases between. The CDR3 sequence is 15 residues long. Germline loops: CDR1 SGHRS, CDR2 YFSETQ. The CDR3 protein is CASSYRTDDSYGYTF. CDR3 nucleotides: TGCGCCAGCAGCTATCGGACAGACGATAGCTATGGCTACACCTTC. The full variable domain, its missing parts supplied by reference TRBV5-1 and TRBJ1-2, is KAGVTQTPRYLIKTRGQQVTLSCSPISGHRSVSWYQQTPGQGLQFLFEYFSETQRNKGNFPGRFSGRQFSNSRSEMNVSTLELGDSALYLCASSYRTDDSYGYTFGSGTRLTVV.

The chain joins TRBV6-5 to TRBJ2-2; 8 bases map to TRBD2. This CDR3 is 14 amino acids long. Per germline, CDR1 MNHEY and CDR2 SVGAGI. The J segment lost 4 bases and the V segment lost 5 bases, leaving 3 bases of the junction unmatched. This CDR3 reads CASSHRGGTGELFF. CDR3 DNA: TGTGCCAGCAGTCATCGGGGGGGCACCGGGGAGCTGTTTTTT.

This clonotype was seen a few times. CDR3 in amino acids: CASSEVLQLHF. The CDR3 region has the DNA TGTGCCAGCAGTGAAGTTCTACAGCTCCACTTT. The rearrangement joins TRBV6-1 to TRBJ1-6; D remains ambiguous. Germline assignment: CDR1 MNHNS and CDR2 SASEGT. CDR3 length equals 11 residues. With 1 base removed from V and 16 bases from J, the gap between germline ends came to 8 bases.